This TCR beta chain was retrieved from a study of blood T cells in healthy people across ages. Study results and caveats: One million T cells yielded diversity estimates that were considered underestimates.

Alongside a J-beta primer mix, a sample-barcoded 5' primer served in a second PCR lasting about 7 to 11 cycles. All samples gave at least 2.5 million CDR3-containing paired-end reads. MiXCR, applied by TCRdb to the 5' RACE reads, yields one record per CDR3 protein. The sample includes some 1.8 million distinct CDR3 sequences, roughly 43% seen only once; the top ten take around 23%. In the case of this clonotype: The antigen is unknown.

With 5 bases removed from V and 1 base from J, the gap between germline ends came to 11 bases. The CDR3 covers 13 residues. Per the germline V gene, CDR1 is DFQATT and CDR2 is SNEGSKA (reference sequence). The sample consisted of blood. This TCR came from a human donor in good health. The chain employs TRBV20-1 and TRBJ2-5; possibly TRBD1 for D (6 bases). The CDR3 spells CSAYRDPQETQYF. DNA of the CDR3: TGCAGTGCTTACAGGGACCCCCAAGAGACCCAGTACTTC.